The TCR beta chain described here comes from a study of control samples from healthy donors and cancer patients. CDR3 length: 14 residues. The germline gives CDR1 DFQATT, CDR2 SNEGSKA (reference sequence). Trimming cost V 3 bases and J 7 bases; bases outside gene matches: 11. Some clones are missing from TCRdb's copy, which holds only in-frame ones; the method was immunoSEQ multiplex PCR. Of 95,000 to 150,000 clones in the sample, 85% to 95% were seen once. The chain couples TRBV20-1 to TRBJ1-2; TRBD1 agrees at 7 bases. Sequenced: PBMCs. This TCR came from a man older than 75 with head and neck cancer. The CDR3 DNA reads TGCAGTGCTAGTTTGGAGGGGGCAGGTCGTGGCTACACCTTC. Translated, it gives CSASLEGAGRGYTF.